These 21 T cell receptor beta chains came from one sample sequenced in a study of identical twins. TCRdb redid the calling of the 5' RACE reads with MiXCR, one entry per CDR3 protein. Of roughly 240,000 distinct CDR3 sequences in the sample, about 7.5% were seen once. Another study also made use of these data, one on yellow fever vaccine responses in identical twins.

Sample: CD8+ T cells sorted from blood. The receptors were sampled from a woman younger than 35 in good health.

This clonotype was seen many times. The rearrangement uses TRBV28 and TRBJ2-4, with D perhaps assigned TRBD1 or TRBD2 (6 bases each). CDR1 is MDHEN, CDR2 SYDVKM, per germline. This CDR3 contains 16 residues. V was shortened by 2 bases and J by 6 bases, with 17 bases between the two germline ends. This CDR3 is CASSLGSGGLGNIQYF. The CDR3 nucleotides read TGTGCCAGCAGTTTAGGCTCCGGGGGCCTGGGAAACATTCAGTACTTC.

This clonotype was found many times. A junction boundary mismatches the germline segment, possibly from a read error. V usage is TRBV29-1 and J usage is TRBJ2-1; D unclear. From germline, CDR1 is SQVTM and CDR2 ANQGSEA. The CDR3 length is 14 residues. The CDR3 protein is CSGERPNSYNEQFF. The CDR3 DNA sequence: TGCAGCGGTGAACGGCCGAACTCCTACAATGAGCAGTTCTTC.

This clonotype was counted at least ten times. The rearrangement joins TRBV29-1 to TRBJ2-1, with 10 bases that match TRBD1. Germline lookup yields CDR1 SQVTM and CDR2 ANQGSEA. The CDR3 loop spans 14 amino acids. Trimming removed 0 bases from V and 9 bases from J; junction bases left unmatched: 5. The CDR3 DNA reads TGCAGCGTTGAAGACTGGACAGGGGGATTTGAGCAGTTCTTC. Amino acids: CSVEDWTGGFEQFF.

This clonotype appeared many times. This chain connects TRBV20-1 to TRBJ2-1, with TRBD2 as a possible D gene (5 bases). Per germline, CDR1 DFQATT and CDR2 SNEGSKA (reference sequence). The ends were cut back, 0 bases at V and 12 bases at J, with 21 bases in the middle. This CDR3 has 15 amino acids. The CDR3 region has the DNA TGCAGTGCTAGAGATTCGGACTTTTCCATCCCTGGGCAGTTCTTC. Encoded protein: CSARDSDFSIPGQFF.

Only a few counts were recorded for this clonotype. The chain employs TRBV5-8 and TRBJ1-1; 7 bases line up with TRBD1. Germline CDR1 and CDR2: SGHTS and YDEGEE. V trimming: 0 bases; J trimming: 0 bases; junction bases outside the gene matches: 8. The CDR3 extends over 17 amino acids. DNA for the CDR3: TGTGCCAGCAGCTTGGGGGGACAGAAAGGGGTGAACACTGAAGCTTTCTTT. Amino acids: CASSLGGQKGVNTEAFF.

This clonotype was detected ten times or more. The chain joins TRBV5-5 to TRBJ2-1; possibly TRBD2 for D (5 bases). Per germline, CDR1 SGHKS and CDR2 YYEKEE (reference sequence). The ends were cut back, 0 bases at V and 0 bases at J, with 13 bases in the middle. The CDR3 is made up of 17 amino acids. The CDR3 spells CASSLEITGYSYNEQFF. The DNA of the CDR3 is TGTGCCAGCAGCTTGGAAATTACGGGGTACTCCTACAATGAGCAGTTCTTC.

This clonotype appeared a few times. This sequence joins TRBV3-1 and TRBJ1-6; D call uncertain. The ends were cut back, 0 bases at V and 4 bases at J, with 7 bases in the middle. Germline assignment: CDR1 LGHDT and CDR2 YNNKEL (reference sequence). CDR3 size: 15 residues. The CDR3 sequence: CASSQDFGYNSPLHF. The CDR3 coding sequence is TGTGCCAGCAGCCAAGATTTCGGGTATAATTCACCCCTCCACTTT.

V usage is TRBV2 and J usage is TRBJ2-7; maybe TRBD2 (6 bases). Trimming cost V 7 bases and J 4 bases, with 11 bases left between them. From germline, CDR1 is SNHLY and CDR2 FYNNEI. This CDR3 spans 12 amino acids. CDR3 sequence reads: CASIGGAYEQYV. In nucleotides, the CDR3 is TGTGCCAGCATCGGCGGGGCTTACGAGCAGTACGTC.

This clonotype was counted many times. The chain's CDR3 is CASSQGKHEQYF. The CDR3 region has the DNA TGTGCCAGCAGCCAAGGGAAACACGAGCAGTACTTC. The genes are TRBV28 and TRBJ2-7; D ambiguous. Looked up from germline, CDR1 is MDHEN and CDR2 is SYDVKM. V was trimmed by 6 bases and J by 5 bases, leaving 11 bases between them. The CDR3 consists of 12 residues.

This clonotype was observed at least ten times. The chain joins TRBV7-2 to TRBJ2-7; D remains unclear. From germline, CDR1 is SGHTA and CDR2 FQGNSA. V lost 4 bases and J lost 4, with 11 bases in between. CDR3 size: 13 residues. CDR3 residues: CASSSGLIYEQYV. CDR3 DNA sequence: TGTGCCAGCAGCTCTGGATTAATATACGAGCAGTACGTC.

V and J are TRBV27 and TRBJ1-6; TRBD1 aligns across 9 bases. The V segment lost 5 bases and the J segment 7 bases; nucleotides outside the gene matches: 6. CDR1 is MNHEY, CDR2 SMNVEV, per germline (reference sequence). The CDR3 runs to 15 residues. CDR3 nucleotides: TGTGCCAGCAGTCCGGGGACAGGGAAAAATTCACCCCTCCACTTT. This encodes CASSPGTGKNSPLHF.

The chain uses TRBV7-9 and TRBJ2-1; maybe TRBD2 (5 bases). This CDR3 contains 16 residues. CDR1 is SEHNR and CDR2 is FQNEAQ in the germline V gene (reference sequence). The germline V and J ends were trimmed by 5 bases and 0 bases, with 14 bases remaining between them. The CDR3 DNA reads TGTGCCAGCAGCACCCCGGGATCGACCTCCTACAATGAGCAGTTCTTC. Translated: CASSTPGSTSYNEQFF.

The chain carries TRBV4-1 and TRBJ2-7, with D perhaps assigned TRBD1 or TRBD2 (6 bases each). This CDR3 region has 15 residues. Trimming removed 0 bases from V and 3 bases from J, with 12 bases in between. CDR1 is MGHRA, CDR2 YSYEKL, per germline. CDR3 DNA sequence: TGCGCCAGCAGCCAAGACCCCCGGGGGCGCTACGAGCAGTACGTC. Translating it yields CASSQDPRGRYEQYV.

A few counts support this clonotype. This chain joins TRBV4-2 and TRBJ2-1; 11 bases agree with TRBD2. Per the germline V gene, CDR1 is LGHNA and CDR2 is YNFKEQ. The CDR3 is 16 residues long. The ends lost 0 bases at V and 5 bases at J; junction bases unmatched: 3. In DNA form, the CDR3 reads TGTGCCAGCAGCCAAGAGTTGGGACTAGCGGACAATGAGCAGTTCTTC. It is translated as CASSQELGLADNEQFF.

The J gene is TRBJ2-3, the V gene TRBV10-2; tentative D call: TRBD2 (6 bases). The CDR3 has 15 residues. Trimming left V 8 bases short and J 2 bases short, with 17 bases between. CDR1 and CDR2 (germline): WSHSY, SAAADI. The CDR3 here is CASLGGSSYTDTQYF. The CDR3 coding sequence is TGCGCCAGCCTCGGGGGTTCCTCCTACACAGATACGCAGTATTTT.

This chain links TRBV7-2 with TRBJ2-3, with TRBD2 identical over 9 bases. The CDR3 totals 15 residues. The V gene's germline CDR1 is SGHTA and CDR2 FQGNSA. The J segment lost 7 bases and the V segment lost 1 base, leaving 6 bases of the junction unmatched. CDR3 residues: CASSLDGGGANTQYF. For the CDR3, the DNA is TGTGCCAGCAGCTTAGATGGCGGGGGGGCAAATACGCAGTATTTT.

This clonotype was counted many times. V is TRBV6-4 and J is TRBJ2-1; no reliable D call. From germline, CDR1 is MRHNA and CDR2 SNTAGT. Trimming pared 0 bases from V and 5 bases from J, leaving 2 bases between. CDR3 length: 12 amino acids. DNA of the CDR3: TGTGCCAGCAGTGACTCAGACAATGAGCAGTTCTTC. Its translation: CASSDSDNEQFF.

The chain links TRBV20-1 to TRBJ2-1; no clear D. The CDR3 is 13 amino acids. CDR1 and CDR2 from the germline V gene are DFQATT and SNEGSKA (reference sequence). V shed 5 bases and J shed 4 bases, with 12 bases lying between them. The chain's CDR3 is CSAPWSDYNEQFF. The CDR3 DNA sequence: TGCAGTGCTCCCTGGTCGGATTACAATGAGCAGTTCTTC.

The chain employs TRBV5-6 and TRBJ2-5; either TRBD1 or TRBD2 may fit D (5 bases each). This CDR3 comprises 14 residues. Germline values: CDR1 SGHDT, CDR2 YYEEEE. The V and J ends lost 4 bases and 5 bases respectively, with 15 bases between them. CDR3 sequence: CASSTWGIGETQYF. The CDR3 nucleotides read TGTGCCAGCAGCACGTGGGGGATTGGGGAGACCCAGTACTTC.

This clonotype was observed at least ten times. CDR3 DNA: TGCAGCGTTGAACTAGCGGGAGAGCAGTACTTC. It specifies CSVELAGEQYF. The gene calls are TRBV29-1 and TRBJ2-7, with 9 nucleotides matching TRBD2. The trim removed 2 bases at V and 7 bases at J, leaving 0 bases unmatched. Per the germline V gene, CDR1 is SQVTM and CDR2 is ANQGSEA. CDR3 length: 11 residues.

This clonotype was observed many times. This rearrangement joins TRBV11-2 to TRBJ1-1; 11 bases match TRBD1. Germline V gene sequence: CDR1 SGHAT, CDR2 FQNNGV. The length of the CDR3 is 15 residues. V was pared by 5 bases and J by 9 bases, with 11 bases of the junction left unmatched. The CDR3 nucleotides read TGTGCCAGCAGCCAAGTCTTCGGACAGGGGGCAAAAGCTTTCTTT. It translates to CASSQVFGQGAKAFF.